This T cell receptor (beta chain) was profiled in a study of T cells in Graves' hyperthyroidism and ophthalmopathy. The study, taken as a whole, reports: Ophthalmopathy, which appeared later, was predicted by the model a median roughly 6.5 months before onset.

Only a few counts were recorded for this clonotype. The antigen is unknown. This CDR3 is 13 amino acids long. The V and J ends lost 6 bases and 5 bases respectively, with 16 bases between them. CDR1 and CDR2 (germline): SQVTM, ANQGSEA. Amplified TCR beta CDR3 regions derived from RNA transcripts. With the HTBI primer set, the TCR CDR3 went through a first round of RT-PCR. TCRdb recomputed calls from the multiplex PCR reads with MiXCR, one row per CDR3 protein. The sample yields some 570,000 distinct CDR3 sequences, 14% seen once. The clonotype was recovered from a woman aged 18 to 35 with Graves' ophthalmopathy. The source material was blood. The gene calls are TRBV29-1 and TRBJ1-2; D may be TRBD1 (5 bases). CDR3 nucleotide sequence: TGCAGCGTACTACTGGGGGGGGGATATGGCTACACCTTC. Amino acids: CSVLLGGGYGYTF.